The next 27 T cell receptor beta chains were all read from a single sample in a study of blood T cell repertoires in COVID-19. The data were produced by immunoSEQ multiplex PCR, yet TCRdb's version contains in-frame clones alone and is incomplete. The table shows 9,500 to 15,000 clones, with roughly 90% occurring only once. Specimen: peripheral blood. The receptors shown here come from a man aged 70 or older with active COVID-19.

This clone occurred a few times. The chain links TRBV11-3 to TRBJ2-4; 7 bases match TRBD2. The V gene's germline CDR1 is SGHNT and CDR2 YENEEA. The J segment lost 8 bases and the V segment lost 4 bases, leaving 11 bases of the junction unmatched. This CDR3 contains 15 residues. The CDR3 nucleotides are TGTGCCAGCAGCTCAGAGGCGGGGGACGAGGACATTCAGTACTTC. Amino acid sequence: CASSSEAGDEDIQYF.

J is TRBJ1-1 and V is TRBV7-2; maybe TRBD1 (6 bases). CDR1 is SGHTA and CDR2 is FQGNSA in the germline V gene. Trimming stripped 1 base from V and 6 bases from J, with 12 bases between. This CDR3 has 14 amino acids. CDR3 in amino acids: CASSLGTAHPEAFF. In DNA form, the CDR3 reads TGTGCCAGCAGCTTAGGGACAGCCCACCCTGAAGCTTTCTTT.

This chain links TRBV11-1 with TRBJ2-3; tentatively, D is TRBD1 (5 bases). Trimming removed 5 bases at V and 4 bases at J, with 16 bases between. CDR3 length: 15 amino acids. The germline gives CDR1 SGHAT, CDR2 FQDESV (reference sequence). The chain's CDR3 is CASSRSTVRADTQYF. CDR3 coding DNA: TGTGCCAGCAGCCGATCGACAGTAAGGGCAGATACGCAGTATTTT.

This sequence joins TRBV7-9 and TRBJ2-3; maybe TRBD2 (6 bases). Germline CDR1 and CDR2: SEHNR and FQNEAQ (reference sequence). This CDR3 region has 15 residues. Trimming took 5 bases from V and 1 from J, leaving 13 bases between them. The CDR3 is CASSPPGLGTDTQYF. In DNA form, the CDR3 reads TGTGCCAGCAGCCCCCCGGGACTTGGCACAGATACGCAGTATTTT.

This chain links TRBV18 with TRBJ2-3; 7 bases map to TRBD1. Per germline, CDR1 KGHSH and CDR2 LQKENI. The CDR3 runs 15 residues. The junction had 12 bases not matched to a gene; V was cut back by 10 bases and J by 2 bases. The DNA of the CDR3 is TGTGCCACCGCACCCAACAGGGGCGCCACAGATACGCAGTATTTT. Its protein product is CATAPNRGATDTQYF.

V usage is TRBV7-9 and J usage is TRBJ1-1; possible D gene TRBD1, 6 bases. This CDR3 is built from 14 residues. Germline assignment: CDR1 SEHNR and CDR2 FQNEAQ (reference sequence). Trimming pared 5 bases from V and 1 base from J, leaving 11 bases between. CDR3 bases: TGTGCCAGCAGCCTAACGACAGGGAACACTGAAGCTTTCTTT. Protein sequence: CASSLTTGNTEAFF.

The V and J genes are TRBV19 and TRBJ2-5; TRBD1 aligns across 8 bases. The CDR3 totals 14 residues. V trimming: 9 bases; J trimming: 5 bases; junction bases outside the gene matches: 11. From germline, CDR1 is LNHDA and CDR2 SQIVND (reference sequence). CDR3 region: CASTDRGGYETQYF. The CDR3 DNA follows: TGTGCCAGCACCGACAGGGGAGGCTATGAGACCCAGTACTTC.

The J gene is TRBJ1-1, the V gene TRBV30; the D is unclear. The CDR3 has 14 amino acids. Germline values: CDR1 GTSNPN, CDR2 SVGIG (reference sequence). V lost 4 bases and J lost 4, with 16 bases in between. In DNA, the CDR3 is TGTGCCTGGACCCCCGAGCTTTTGAGCACTGAAGCTTTCTTT. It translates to CAWTPELLSTEAFF.

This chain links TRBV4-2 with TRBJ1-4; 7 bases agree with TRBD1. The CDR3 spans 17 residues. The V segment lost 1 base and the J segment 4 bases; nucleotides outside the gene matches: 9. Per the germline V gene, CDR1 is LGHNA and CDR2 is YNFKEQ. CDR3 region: CASSQGSRGTDNEKLFF. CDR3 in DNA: TGTGCCAGCAGCCAAGGTTCGAGAGGGACAGATAATGAAAAACTGTTTTTT.

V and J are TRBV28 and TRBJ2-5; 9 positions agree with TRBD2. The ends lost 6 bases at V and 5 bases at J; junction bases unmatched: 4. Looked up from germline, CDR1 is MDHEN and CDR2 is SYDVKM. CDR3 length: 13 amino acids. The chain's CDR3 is CASSVAGVETQYF. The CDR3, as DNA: TGTGCCAGCAGCGTAGCGGGAGTTGAGACCCAGTACTTC.

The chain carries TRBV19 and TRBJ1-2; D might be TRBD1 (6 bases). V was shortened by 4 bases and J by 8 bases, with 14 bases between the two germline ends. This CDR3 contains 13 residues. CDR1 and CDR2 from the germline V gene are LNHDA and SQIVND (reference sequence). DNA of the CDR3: TGTGCCAGTAGTACCTCAGGGGCGGAGGGCTACACCTTC. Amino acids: CASSTSGAEGYTF.

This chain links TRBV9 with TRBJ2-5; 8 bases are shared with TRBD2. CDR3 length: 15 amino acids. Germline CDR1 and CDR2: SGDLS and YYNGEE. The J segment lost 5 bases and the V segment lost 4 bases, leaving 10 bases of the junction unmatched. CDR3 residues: CASSPTGGARETQYF. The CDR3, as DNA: TGTGCCAGCAGCCCCACCGGGGGGGCACGGGAGACCCAGTACTTC.

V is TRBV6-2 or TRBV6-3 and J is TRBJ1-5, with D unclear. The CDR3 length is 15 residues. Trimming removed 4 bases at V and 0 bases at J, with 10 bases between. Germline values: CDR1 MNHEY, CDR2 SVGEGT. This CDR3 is CASSSLGVSNQPQHF. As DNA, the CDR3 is TGTGCCAGCAGTTCCCTCGGGGTTAGCAATCAGCCCCAGCATTTT.

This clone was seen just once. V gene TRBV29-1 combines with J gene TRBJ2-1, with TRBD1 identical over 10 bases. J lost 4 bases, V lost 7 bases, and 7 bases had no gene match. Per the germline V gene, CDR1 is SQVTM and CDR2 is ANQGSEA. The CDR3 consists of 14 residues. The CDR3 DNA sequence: TGCAGCGGGAACCGGGACAGGGGTTACAATGAGCAGTTCTTC. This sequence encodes CSGNRDRGYNEQFF.

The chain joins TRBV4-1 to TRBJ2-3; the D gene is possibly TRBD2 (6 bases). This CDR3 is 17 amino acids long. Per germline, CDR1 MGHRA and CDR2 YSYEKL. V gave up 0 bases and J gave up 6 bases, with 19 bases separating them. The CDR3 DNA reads TGCGCCAGCAGCCAAGAACGAGTCGGGGGAGGCCCGGATACGCAGTATTTT. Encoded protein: CASSQERVGGGPDTQYF.

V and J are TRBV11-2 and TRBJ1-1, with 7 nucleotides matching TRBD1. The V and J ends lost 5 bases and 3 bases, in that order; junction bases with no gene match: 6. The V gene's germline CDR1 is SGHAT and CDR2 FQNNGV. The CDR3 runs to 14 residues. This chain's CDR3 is CASSVTGADTEAFF. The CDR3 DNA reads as TGTGCCAGCAGCGTCACAGGGGCTGACACTGAAGCTTTCTTT.

CDR3 sequence: CASSQGLLAGAVETQYF. In DNA form, the CDR3 reads TGTGCCAGCAGCCAGGGACTACTAGCGGGAGCGGTGGAGACCCAGTACTTC. The rearrangement joins TRBV3-1 (or the pseudogene TRBV3-2) to TRBJ2-5; 11 bases are shared with TRBD2. Unmatched junction bases numbered 11, after V lost 3 bases and J lost 5 bases. There are 17 residues in the CDR3. The germline V gene encodes CDR1 LGHDT and CDR2 YNNKEL (reference sequence).

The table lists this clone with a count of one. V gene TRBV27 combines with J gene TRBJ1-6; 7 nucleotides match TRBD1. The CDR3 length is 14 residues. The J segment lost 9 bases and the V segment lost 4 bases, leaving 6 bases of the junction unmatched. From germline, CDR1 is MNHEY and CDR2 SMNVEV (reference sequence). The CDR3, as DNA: TGTGCCAGCAGTTCCCACAGGGGTGGTTCACCCCTCCACTTT. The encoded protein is CASSSHRGGSPLHF.

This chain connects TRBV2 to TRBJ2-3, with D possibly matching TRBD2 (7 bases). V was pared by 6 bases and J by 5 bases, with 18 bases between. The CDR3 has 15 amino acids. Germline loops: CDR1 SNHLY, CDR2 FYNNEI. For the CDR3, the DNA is TGTGCCAGCAGCCCAGCGGGACACCTCGGAGATACGCAGTATTTT. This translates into CASSPAGHLGDTQYF.

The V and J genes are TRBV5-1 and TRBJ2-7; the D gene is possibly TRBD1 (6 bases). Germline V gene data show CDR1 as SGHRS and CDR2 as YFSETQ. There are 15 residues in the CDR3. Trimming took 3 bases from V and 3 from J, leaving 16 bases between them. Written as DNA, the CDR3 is TGCGCCAGCAGCTCCGTTCCACAGGGAAACTACGAGCAGTACTTC. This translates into CASSSVPQGNYEQYF.

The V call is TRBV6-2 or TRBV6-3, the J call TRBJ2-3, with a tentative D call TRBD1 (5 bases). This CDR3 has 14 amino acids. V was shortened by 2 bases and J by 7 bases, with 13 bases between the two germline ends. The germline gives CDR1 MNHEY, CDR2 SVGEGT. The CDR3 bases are TGTGCCAGCAGTTACAGGGGAAAAATGAATACGCAGTATTTT. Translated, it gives CASSYRGKMNTQYF.

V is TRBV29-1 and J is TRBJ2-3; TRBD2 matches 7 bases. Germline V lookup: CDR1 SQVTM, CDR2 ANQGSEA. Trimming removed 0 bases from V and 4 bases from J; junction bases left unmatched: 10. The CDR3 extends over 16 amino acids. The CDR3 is CSVEELSAGVADTQYF. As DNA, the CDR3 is TGCAGCGTTGAAGAATTGTCGGCGGGAGTAGCAGATACGCAGTATTTT.

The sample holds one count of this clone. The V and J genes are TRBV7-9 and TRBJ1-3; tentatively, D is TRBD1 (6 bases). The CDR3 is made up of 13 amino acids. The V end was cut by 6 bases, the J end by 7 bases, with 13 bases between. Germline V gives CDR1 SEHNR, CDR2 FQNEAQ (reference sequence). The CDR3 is CASRSGTTNTIYF. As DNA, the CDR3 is TGTGCCAGCAGGAGCGGGACAACGAACACCATATATTTT.

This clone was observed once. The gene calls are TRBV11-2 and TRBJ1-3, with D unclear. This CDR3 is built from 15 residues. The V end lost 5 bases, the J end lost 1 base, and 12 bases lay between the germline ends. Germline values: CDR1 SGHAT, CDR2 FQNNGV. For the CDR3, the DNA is TGTGCCAGCAGCCCAACGGTGTATTCTGGAAACACCATATATTTT. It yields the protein CASSPTVYSGNTIYF.

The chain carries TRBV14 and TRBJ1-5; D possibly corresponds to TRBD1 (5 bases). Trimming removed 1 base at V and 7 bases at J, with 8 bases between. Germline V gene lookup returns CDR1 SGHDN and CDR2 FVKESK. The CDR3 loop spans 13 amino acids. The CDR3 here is CASSQGRGQPQHF. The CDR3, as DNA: TGTGCCAGCAGCCAAGGGAGGGGACAGCCCCAGCATTTT.

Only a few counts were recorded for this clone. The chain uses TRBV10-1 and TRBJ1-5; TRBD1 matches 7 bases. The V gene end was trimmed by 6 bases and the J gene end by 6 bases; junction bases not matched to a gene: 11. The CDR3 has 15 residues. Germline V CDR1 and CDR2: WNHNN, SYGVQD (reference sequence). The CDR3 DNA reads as TGCGCCAGCAGACACGGACAGGATTTAGGTCAGCCCCAGCATTTT. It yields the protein CASRHGQDLGQPQHF.

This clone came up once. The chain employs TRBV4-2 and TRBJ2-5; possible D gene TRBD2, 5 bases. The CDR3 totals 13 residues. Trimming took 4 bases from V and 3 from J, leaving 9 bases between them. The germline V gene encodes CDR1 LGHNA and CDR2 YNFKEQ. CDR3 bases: TGTGCCAGCAGCCCCCGGGGAGAAGAGACCCAGTACTTC. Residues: CASSPRGEETQYF.